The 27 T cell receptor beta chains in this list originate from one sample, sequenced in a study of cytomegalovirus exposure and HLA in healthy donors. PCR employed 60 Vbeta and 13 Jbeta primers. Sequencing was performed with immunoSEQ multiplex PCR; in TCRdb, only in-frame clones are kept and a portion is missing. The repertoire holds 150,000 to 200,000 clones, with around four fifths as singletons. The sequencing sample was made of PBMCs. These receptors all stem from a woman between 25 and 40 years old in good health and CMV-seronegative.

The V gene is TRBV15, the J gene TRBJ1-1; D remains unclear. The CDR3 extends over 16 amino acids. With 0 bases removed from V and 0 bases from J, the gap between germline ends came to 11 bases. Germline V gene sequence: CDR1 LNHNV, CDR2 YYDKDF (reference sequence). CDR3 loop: CATSRDRLNMNTEAFF. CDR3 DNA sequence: TGTGCCACCAGCAGAGATCGACTGAATATGAACACTGAAGCTTTCTTT.

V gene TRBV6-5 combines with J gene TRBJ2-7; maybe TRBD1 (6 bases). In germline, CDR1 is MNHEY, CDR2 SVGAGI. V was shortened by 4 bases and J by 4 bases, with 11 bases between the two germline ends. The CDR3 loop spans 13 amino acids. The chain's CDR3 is CASSSTGQYEQYF. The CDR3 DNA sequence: TGTGCCAGCAGTTCTACAGGACAGTACGAGCAGTACTTC.

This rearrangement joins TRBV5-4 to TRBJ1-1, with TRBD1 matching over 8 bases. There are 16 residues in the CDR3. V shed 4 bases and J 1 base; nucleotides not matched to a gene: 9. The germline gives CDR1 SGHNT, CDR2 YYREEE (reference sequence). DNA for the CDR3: TGTGCCAGCAGCCTGGGTGACAGGGGCTGGAACACTGAAGCTTTCTTT. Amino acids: CASSLGDRGWNTEAFF.

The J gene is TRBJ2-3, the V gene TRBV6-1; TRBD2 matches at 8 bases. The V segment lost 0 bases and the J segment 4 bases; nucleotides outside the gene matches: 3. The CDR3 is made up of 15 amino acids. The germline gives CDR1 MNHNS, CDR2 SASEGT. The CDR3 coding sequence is TGTGCCAGCAGTGAAGCGGCGGGGGGCCCAGATACGCAGTATTTT. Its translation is CASSEAAGGPDTQYF.

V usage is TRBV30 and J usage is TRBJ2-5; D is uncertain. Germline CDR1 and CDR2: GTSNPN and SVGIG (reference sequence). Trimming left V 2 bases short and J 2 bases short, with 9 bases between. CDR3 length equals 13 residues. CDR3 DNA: TGTGCCTGGAGTAGACTTACGCAAGAGACCCAGTACTTC. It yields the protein CAWSRLTQETQYF.

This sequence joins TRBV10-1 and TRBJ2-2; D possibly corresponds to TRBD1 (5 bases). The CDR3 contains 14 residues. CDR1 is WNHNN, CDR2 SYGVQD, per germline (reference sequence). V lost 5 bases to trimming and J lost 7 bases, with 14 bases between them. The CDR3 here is CASSLDRTDGELFF. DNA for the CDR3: TGCGCCAGCAGTCTCGACAGAACGGACGGGGAGCTGTTTTTT.

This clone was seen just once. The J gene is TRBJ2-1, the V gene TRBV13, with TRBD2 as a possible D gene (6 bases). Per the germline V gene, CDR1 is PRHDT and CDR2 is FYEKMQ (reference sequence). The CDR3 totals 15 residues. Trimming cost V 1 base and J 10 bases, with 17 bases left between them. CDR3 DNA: TGTGCCAGCAGCTTAGTGGGGACTCAGGGCGGGGAGCAGTTCTTC. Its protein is CASSLVGTQGGEQFF.

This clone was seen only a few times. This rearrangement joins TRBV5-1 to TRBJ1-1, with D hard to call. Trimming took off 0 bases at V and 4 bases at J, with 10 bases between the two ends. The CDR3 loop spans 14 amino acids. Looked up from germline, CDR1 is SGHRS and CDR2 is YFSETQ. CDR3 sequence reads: CASSLGRGGTEAFF. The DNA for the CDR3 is TGCGCCAGCAGCTTGGGTCGAGGAGGCACTGAAGCTTTCTTT. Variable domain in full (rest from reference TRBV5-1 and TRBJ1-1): KAGVTQTPRYLIKTRGQQVTLSCSPISGHRSVSWYQQTPGQGLQFLFEYFSETQRNKGNFPGRFSGRQFSNSRSEMNVSTLELGDSALYLCASSLGRGGTEAFFGQGTRLTVV.

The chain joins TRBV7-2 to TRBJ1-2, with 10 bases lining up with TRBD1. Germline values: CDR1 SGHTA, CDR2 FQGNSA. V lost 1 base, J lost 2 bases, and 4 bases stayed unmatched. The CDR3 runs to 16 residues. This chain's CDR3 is CASSLETGGANYGYTF. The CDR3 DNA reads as TGTGCCAGCAGCTTAGAGACAGGGGGCGCGAACTATGGCTACACCTTC.

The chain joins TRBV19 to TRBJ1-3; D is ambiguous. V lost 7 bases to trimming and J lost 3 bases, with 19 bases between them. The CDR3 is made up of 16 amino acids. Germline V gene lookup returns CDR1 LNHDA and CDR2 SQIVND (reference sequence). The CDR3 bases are TGTGCCAGTATTCGATACTCGACAAATAGTGGAAACACCATATATTTT. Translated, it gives CASIRYSTNSGNTIYF. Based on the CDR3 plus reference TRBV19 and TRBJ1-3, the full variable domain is DGGITQSPKYLFRKEGQNVTLSCEQNLNHDAMYWYRQDPGQGLRLIYYSQIVNDFQKGDIAEGYSVSREKKESFPLTVTSAQKNPTAFYLCASIRYSTNSGNTIYFGEGSWLTVV.

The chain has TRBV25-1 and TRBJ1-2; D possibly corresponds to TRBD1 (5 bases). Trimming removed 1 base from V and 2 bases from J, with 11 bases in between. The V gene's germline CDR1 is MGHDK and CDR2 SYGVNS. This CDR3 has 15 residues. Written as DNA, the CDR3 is TGTGCCAGCAGTGAATCCAGGGCGGGGAACTATGGCTACACCTTC. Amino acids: CASSESRAGNYGYTF.

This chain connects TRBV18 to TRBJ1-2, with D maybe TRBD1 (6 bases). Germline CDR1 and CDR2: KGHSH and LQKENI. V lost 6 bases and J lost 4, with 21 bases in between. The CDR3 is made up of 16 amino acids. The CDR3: CASSIKQGEKSYGYTF. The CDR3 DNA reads TGTGCCAGCTCGATCAAACAGGGAGAAAAGTCCTATGGCTACACCTTC.

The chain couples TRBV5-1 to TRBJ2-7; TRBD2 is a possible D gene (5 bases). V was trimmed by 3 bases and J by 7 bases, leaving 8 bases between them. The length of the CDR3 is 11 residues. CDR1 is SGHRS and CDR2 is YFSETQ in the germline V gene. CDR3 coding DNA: TGCGCCAGCAGCTCCTCGGGGGAGCAGTACTTC. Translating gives CASSSSGEQYF.

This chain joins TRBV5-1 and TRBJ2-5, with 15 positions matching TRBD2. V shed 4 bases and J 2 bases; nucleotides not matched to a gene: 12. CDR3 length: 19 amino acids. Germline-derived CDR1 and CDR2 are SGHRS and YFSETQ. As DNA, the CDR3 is TGCGCCAGCAGCCCCGGACTAGCGGGGGGGCCAGGAAGTCAAGAGACCCAGTACTTC. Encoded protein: CASSPGLAGGPGSQETQYF.

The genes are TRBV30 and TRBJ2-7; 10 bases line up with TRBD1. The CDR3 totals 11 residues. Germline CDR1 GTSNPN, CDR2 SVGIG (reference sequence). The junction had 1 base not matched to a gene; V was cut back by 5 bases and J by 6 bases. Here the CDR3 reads CAWGQGGEQYF. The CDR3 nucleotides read TGTGCCTGGGGACAGGGGGGCGAGCAGTACTTC.

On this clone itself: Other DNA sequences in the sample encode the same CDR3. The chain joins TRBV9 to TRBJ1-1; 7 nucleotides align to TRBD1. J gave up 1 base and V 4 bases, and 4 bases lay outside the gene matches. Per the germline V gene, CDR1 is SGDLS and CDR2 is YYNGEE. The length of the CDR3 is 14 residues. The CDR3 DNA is TGTGCCAGCAGCCCGGGGGACAGGAACACTGAAGCTTTCTTT. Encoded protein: CASSPGDRNTEAFF.

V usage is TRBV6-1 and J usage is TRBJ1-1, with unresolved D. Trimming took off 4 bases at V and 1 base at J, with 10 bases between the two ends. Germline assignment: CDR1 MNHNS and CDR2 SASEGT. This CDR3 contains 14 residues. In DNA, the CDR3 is TGTGCCAGCAGTGGGTGGCGGCCGAACACTGAAGCTTTCTTT. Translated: CASSGWRPNTEAFF.

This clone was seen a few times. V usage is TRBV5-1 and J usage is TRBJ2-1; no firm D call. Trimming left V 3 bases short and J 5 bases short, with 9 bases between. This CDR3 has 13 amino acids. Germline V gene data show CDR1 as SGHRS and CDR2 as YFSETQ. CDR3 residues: CASSSTQNNEQFF. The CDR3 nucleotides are TGCGCCAGCAGCTCCACACAGAACAATGAGCAGTTCTTC.

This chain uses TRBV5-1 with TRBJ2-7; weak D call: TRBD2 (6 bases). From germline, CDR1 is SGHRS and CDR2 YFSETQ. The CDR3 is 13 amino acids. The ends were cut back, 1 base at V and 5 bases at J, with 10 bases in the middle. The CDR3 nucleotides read TGCGCCAGCAGCTTGACGGGGGTGGACGAGCAGTACTTC. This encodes CASSLTGVDEQYF.

DNA of the CDR3: TGTGCCATCAGTGAACGAACAGGGGACACTGAAGCTTTCTTT. This translates into CAISERTGDTEAFF. The gene calls are TRBV10-3 and TRBJ1-1; TRBD1 agrees at 7 bases. The CDR3 length is 14 residues. Germline V gene data show CDR1 as ENHRY and CDR2 as SYGVKD. The ends lost 3 bases at V and 3 bases at J; junction bases unmatched: 4.

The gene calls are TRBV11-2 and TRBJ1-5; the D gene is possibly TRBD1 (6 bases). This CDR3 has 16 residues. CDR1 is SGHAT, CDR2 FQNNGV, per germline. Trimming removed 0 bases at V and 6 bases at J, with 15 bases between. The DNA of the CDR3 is TGTGCCAGCAGCTTAGACAGGGGCTCCGCCGGTCAGCCCCAGCATTTT. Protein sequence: CASSLDRGSAGQPQHF.

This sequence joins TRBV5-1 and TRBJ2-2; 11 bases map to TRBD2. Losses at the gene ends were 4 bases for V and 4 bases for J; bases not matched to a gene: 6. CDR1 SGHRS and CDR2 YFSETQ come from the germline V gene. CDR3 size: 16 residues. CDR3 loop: CASSRGLADPTGELFF. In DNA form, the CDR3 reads TGCGCCAGCAGCCGGGGACTAGCGGACCCCACCGGGGAGCTGTTTTTT.

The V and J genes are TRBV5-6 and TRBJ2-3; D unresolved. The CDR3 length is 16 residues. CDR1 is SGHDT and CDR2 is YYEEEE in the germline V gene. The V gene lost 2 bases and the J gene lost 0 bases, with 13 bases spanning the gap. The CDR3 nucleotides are TGTGCCAGCAGCTTCCCCTCAGCGCCGAGCACAGATACGCAGTATTTT. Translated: CASSFPSAPSTDTQYF.

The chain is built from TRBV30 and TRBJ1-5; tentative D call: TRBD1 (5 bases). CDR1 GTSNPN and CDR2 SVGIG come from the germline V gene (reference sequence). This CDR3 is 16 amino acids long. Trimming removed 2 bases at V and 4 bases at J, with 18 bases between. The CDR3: CAWSPYQGDWNQPQHF. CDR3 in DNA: TGTGCCTGGAGTCCCTATCAGGGCGATTGGAATCAGCCCCAGCATTTT.

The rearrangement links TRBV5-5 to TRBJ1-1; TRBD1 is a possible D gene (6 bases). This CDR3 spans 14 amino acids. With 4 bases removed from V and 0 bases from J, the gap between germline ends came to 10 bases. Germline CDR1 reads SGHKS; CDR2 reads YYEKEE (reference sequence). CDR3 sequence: CASSRDRLNTEAFF. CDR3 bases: TGTGCCAGCAGCCGTGACAGGCTGAACACTGAAGCTTTCTTT.

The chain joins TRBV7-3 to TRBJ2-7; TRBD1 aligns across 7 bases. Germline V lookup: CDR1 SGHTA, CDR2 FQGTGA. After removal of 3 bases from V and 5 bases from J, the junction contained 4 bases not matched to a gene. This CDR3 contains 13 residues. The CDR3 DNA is TGTGCCAGCAGCTTCGGACAGGCCCACGAGCAGTACTTC. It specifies CASSFGQAHEQYF. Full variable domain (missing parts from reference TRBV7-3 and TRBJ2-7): GAGVSQTPSNKVTEKGKYVELRCDPISGHTALYWYRQSLGQGPEFLIYFQGTGAADDSGLPNDRFFAVRPEGSVSTLKIQRTERGDSAVYLCASSFGQAHEQYFGPGTRLTVT.

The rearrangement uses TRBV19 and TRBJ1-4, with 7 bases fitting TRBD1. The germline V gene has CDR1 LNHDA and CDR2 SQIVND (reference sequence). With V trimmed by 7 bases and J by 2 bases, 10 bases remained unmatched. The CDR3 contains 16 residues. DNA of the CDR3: TGTGCCAGTACCGCAAGGAGGGGGCCCACTAATGAAAAACTGTTTTTT. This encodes CASTARRGPTNEKLFF.